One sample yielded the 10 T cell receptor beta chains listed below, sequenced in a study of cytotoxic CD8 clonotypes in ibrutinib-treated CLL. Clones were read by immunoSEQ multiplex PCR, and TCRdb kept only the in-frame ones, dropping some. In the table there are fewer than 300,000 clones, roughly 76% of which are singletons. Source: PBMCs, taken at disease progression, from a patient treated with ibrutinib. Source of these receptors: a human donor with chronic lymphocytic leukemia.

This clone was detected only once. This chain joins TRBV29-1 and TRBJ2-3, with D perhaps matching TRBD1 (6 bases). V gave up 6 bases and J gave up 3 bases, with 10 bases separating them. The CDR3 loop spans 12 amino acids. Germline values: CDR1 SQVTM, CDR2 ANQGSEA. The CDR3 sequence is CSVGTGTDTQYF. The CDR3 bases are TGCAGCGTAGGAACAGGGACAGATACGCAGTATTTT.

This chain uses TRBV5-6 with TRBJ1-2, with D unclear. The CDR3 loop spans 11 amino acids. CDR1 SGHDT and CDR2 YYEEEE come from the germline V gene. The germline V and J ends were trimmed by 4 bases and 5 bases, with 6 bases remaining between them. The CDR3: CASSRLYGYTF. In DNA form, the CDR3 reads TGTGCCAGCAGCCGACTTTATGGCTACACCTTC. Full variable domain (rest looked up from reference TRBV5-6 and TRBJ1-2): DAGVTQSPTHLIKTRGQQVTLRCSPKSGHDTVSWYQQALGQGPQFIFQYYEEEERQRGNFPDRFSGHQFPNYSSELNVNALLLGDSALYLCASSRLYGYTFGSGTRLTVV.

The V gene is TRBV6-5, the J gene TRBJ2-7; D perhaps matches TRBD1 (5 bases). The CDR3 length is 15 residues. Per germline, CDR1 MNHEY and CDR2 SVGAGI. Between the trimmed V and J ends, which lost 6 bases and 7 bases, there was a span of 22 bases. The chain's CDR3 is CASRSLDSKLREQYF. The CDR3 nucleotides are TGTGCCAGCAGATCGCTCGACAGTAAACTACGTGAGCAGTACTTC.

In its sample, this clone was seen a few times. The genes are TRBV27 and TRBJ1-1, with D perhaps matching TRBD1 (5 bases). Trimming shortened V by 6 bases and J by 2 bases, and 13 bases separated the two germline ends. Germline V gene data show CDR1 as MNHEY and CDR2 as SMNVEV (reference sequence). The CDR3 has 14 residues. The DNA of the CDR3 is TGTGCCAGCAGAACCCGGGACGGCAACACTGAAGCTTTCTTT. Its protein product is CASRTRDGNTEAFF.

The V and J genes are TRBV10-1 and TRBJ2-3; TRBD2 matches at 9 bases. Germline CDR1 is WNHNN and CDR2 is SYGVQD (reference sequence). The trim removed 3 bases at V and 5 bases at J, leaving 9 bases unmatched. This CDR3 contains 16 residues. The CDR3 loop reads CASSEGGRAEGDTQYF. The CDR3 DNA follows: TGCGCCAGCAGTGAAGGCGGGAGGGCCGAGGGAGATACGCAGTATTTT.

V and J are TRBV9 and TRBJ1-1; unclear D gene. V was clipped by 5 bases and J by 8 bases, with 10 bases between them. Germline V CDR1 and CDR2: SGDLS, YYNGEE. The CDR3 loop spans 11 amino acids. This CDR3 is CASRDGVEAFF. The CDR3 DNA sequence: TGTGCCAGCAGGGATGGGGTGGAAGCTTTCTTT.

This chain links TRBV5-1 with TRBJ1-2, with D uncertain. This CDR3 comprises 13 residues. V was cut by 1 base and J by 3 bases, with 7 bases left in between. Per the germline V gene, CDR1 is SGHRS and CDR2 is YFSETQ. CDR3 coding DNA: TGCGCCAGCAGCTTGAGGTGGGACTATGGCTACACCTTC. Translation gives CASSLRWDYGYTF.

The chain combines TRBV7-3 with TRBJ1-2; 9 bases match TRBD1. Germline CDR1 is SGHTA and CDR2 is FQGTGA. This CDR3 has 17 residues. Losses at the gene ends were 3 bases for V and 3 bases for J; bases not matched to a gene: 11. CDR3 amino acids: CASSLFDRDRADYGYTF. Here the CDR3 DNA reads TGTGCCAGCAGCTTGTTCGATCGGGACAGGGCTGACTATGGCTACACCTTC.

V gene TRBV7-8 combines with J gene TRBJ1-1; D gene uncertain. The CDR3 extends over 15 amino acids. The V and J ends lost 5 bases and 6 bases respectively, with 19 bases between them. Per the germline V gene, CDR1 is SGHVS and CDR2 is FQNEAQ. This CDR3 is CASSHGWQVGSEAFF. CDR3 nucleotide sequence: TGTGCCAGCAGCCATGGATGGCAGGTTGGATCTGAAGCTTTCTTT.

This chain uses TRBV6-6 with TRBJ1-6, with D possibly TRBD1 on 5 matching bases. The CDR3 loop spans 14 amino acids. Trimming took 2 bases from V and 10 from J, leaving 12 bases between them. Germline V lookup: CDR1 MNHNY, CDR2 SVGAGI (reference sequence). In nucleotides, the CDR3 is TGTGCCAGCAGTTACAAAGGGGTGAGGTCACCCCTCCACTTT. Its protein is CASSYKGVRSPLHF.